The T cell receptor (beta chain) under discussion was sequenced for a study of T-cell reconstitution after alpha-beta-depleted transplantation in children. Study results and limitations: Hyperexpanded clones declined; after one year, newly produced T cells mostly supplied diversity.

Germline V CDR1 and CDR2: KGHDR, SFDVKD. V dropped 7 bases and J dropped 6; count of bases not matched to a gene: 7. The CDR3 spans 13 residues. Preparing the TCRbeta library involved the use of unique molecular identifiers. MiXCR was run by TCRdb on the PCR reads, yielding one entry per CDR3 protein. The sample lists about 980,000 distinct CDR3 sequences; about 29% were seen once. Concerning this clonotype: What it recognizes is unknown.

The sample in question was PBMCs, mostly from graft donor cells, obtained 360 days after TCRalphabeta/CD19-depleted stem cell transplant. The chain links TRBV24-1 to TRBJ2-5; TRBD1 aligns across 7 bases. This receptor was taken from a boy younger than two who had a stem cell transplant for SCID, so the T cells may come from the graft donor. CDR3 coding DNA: TGTGCCACCAGCAGTACAGGGGAAAAGACCCAGTACTTC. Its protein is CATSSTGEKTQYF.